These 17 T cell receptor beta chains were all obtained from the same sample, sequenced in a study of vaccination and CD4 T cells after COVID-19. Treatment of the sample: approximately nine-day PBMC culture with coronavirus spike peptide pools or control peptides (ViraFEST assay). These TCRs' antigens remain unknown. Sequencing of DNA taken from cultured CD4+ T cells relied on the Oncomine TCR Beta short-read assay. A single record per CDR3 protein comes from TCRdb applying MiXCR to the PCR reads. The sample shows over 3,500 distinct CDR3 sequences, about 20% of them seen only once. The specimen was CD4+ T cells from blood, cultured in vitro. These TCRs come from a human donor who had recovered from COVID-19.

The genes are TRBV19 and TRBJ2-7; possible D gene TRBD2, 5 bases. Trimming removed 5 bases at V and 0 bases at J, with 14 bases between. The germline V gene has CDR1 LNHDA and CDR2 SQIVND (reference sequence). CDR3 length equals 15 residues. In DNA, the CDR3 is TGTGCCAGTAGTTCGAGAGGGTTGAGCTCCTACGAGCAGTACTTC. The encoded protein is CASSSRGLSSYEQYF.

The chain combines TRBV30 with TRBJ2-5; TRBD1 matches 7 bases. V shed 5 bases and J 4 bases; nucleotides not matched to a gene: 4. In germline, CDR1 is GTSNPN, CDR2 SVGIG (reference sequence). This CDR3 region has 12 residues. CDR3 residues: CAWGGTVETQYF. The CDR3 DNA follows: TGTGCCTGGGGTGGGACAGTAGAGACCCAGTACTTC.

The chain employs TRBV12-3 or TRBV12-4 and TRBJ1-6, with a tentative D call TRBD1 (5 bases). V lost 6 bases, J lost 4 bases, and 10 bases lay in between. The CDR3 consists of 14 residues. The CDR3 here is CASSSGPYNSPLHF. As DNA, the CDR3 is TGTGCCAGCAGCTCGGGACCGTATAATTCACCCCTCCACTTT.

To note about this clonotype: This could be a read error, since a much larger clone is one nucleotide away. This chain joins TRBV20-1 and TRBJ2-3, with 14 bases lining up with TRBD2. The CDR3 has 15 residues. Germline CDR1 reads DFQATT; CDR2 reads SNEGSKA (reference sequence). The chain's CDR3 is CSASGLAGVTGTQYF. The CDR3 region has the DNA TGCAGTGCTTCGGGACTAGCGGGGGTCACAGGTACGCAGTATTTT.

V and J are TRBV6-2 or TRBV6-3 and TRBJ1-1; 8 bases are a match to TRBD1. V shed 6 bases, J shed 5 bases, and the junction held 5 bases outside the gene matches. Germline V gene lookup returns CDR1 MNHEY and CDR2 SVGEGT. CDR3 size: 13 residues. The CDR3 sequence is CASRTTGGTEAFF. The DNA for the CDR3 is TGTGCCAGCAGGACCACAGGGGGGACTGAAGCTTTCTTT.

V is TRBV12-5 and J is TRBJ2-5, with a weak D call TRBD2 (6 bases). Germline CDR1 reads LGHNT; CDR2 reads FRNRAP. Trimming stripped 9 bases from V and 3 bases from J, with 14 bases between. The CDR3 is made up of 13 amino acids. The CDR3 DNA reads TGTGCTAGCCGGGGAGGCGCAGAAGAGACCCAGTACTTC. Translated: CASRGGAEETQYF.

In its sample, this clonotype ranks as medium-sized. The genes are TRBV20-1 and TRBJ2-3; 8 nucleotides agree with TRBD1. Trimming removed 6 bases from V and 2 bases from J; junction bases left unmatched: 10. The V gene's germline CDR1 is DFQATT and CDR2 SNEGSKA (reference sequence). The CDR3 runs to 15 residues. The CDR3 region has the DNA TGCAGTGCCCTATCCAGGACAGGGCTCACAGATACGCAGTATTTT. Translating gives CSALSRTGLTDTQYF.

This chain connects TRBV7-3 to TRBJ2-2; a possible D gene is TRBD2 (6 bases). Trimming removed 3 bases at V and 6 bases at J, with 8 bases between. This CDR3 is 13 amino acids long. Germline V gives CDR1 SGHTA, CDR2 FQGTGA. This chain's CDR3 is CASSFPGAGELFF. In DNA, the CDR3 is TGTGCCAGCAGCTTTCCGGGGGCCGGGGAGCTGTTTTTT.

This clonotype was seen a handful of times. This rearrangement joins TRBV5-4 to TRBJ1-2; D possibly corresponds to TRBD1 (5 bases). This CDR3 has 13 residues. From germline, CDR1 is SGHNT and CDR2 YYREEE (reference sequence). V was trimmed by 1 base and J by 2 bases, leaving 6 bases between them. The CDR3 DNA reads TGTGCCAGCAGCTTGCGACAGAACTATGGCTACACCTTC. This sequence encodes CASSLRQNYGYTF.

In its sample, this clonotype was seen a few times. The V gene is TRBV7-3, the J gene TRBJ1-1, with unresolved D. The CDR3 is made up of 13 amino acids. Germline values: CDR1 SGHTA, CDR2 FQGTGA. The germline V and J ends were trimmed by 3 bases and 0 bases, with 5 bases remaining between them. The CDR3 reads CASSFMVNTEAFF. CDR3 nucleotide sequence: TGTGCCAGCAGCTTTATGGTGAACACTGAAGCTTTCTTT.

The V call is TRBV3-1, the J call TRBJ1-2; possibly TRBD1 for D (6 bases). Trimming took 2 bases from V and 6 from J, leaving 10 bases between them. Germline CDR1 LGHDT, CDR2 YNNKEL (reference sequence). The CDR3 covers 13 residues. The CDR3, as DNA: TGTGCCAGCAGCCAACGGACAGCGGATGGCTACACCTTC. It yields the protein CASSQRTADGYTF.

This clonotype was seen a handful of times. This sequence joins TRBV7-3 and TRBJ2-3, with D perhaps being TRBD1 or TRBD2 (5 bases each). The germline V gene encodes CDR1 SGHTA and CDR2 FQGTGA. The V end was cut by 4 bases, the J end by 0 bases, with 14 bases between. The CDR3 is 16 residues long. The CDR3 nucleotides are TGTGCCAGCAGCTCGGACGGGGACGTCAGCACAGATACGCAGTATTTT. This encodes CASSSDGDVSTDTQYF.

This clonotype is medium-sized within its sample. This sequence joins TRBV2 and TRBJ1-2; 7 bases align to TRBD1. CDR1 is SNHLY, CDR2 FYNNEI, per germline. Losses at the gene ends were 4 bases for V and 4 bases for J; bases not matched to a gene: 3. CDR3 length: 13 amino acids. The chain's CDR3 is CASSGTGFYGYTF. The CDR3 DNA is TGTGCCAGCAGTGGGACAGGATTCTATGGCTACACCTTC.

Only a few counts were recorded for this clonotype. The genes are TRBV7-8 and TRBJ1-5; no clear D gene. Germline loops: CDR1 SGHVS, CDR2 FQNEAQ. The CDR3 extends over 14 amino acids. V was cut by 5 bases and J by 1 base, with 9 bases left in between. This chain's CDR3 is CASSVDGSNQPQHF. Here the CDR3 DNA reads TGTGCCAGCAGCGTAGACGGAAGCAATCAGCCCCAGCATTTT.

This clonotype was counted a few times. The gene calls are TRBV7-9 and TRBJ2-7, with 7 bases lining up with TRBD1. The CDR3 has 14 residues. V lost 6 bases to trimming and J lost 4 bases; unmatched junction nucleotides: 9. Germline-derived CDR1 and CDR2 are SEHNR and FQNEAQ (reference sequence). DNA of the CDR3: TGTGCCAGCAGACCACAGGGGTTAAGATACGAGCAGTACTTC. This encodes CASRPQGLRYEQYF.

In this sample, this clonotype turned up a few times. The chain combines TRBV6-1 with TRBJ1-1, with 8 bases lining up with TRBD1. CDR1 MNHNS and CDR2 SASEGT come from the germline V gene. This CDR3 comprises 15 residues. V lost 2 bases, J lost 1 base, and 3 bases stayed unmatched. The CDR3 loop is CASSEPQGANTEAFF. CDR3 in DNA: TGTGCCAGCAGTGAACCTCAGGGGGCGAACACTGAAGCTTTCTTT.

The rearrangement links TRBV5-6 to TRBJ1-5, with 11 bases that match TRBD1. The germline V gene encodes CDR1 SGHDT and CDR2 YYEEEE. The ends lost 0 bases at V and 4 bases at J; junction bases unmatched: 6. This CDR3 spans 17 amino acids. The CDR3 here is CASSLEGGQGENQPQHF. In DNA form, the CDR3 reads TGTGCCAGCAGCTTGGAAGGGGGACAGGGGGAGAATCAGCCCCAGCATTTT.